This TCR beta chain was observed in a study of shared clonotypes between healthy human individuals. Study context: Donors were a couple of women and a few men aged 18 to 49.

Original analysis: Filtering differed since immunoSEQ provided only junctions, with no quality scores. Generated by immunoSEQ multiplex PCR, the TCRdb table keeps only in-frame clones and is missing some. That table is the source of V, J and clone size, and D and trimming were worked out from the DNA. Among about 340,000 clones listed, over 70% were seen once. Turning to this clone: The antigen remains unidentified.

CDR1 is KGHSH and CDR2 is LQKENI in the germline V gene. Trimming stripped 3 bases from V and 1 base from J, with 9 bases between. This CDR3 has 14 amino acids. Study conclusions and caveats: Only blood underwent sampling, and tissue repertoires likely differ.

Material for sequencing was memory CD4+ T cells sorted from blood. The subset is: CD45RA-negative fraction. V is TRBV18 and J is TRBJ2-5; possibly TRBD2 for D (5 bases). The origin of this receptor is a man younger than 45 in good health. The CDR3, as DNA: TGTGCCAGCTCACCTGTAGCGCTCCAAGAGACCCAGTACTTC. Translating gives CASSPVALQETQYF.